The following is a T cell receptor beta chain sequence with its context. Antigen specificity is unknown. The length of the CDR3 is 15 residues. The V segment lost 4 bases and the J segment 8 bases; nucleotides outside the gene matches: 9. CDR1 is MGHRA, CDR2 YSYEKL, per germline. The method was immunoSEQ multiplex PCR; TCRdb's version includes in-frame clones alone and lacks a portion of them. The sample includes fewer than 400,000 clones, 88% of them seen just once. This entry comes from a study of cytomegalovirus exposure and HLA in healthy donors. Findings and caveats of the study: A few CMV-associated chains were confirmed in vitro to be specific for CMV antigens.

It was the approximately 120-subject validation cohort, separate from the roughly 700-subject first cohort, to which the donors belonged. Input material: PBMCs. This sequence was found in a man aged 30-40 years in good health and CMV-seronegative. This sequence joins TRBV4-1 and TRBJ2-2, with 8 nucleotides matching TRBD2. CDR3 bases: TGCGCCAGCAGCCCGGGACTAGTTCTATCAGGGGAGCTGTTTTTT. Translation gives CASSPGLVLSGELFF.